This T cell receptor beta chain was observed in a study of CD8+ T cells in alopecia areata (dated 2018 in TCRdb). For the study in its entirety: The treated patients, all with moderate-to-severe alopecia areata, were enrolled in an open-label pilot trial of oral tofacitinib given at 5 to 10 mg twice daily. Tofacitinib was given for 6 to 18 months, followed by 6 months of follow-up off drug to assess delayed response and recurrence. For the treated patients, the SALT score, which quantifies what percentage of scalp surface area is affected, served as the measure of disease severity. In both human patients and the C3H/HeJ mouse model, the study applied high-throughput TCRbeta sequencing to look at T cell clonal expansion in alopecia areata. On the human side, TCRbeta sequencing was run on scalp tissue and on sorted CD4+ and CD8+ peripheral blood T cells from healthy controls and from alopecia areata patients with either patchy or totalis/universalis disease. Patients on tofacitinib were biopsied at baseline and after 4 and 24 weeks of treatment, and several of the patients also had a later scalp biopsy. Scalp clonality was compared among normal scalp (n=4), patchy alopecia areata scalp (n=8), and alopecia totalis/universalis scalp (n=8). RNA was obtained with the PAXgene miRNA kit for fixed scalp, the miRNeasy kit for PBMCs, and the RNeasy kit for mouse skin. Amplification of TCRbeta CDR3 regions was done by immunoSEQ multiplex PCR using 35 Vbeta forward primers and 13 Jbeta reverse primers. On the study overall, not on this receptor specifically: During tofacitinib treatment, many expanded lesional clones stuck around in both scalp and blood, and this persistence may partly explain why relapse happens after treatment is stopped. Unlike mouse skin, where gammadelta T cells dominate, normal human skin contains resident alphabeta T cells that get sequenced too, which complicates analysis of the scalp TCR repertoire. The treated cohort was small, with a single nonresponder, so links between baseline CD8+ expansion and response need larger studies. Shared TCR sequences between patients were less evident than in mice, which may be partly attributable to HLA diversity in the patient population. Scalp clonality and the number of expanded CD8+ clones among the top 100 scalp clones were significantly decreased by tofacitinib. Compared with normal scalp, lesional scalp, particularly in alopecia totalis/universalis, had higher clonality and more expanded CD8+ clones, which suggests antigenic drive.

Library creation used the immunoSEQ multiplex PCR assay. RNA was extracted from all samples and reverse transcribed into cDNA, which served as template for TCR sequencing. First-strand cDNA was synthesized using SuperScript III with a 2:1 mix of oligo-dT and random hexamers. Amplification bias was assessed with a synthetic immune receptor repertoire, and residual bias was removed computationally. The authors' pipeline ran thus. Raw reads were preprocessed to remove errors, and CDR3 was defined according to IMGT conventions as the region from the conserved cysteine to phenylalanine. Clonality was computed as 1 minus the Shannon entropy, with the entropy normalized by log2 of the number of productive unique TCRs. Whether each scalp clone was CD4 or CD8 was inferred by checking scalp TCRbeta sequences against the CD4 and CD8 repertoires from sorted blood. Held by TCRdb, this immuneACCESS table contains in-frame sequences only and omits some clones. Under half of the omission traces to an unresolved V gene where checked; the cause of the rest is unknown. The V and J calls and clone size come from that table; D and trimming were worked out from the DNA. Recorded for this sample are more than 140,000 clones; approximately 90% of them occurred a single time. The ten most abundant clones make up 13% of the sample.

Including the terminal cysteine and phenylalanine, the CDR3 comprises 15 residues. Only the CDR3 portion is preserved as DNA: 45 bases, with reading frame beginning at the first base. Trimming accounts for 4 bases at V and 4 bases at J, while the number of junction bases matched to no gene is 8. CDR1 SGHDT and CDR2 YYEEEE are derived from the germline V gene. As to this clone: The specificity of this receptor is unknown. Per-base qualities were not stored, and no clone one base away is much larger.

This specimen's time point label, per the study, means: about 4 weeks on oral tofacitinib. The sample's treatment or condition, from its label and the paper: oral pan-JAK inhibitor, 5-10 mg twice daily. Lesional scalp punch biopsies and peripheral blood were obtained from alopecia areata patients. PBMCs were isolated by density centrifugation and stained for CD3, CD4 and CD8, and CD4+ and CD8+ T cells were sorted on a FACSAria. The sequences come from CD8+ T cells sorted from blood, collected at week 4, from a patient treated with tofacitinib. This receptor was obtained from a human donor with alopecia areata. Here the chain combines TRBV5-6 and TRBJ2-7; a stretch of 10 junction bases matches TRBD1. The CDR3 in this case is CASSKVRDRGYEQYF. The bases are TGTGCCAGCAGCAAGGTCCGGGACAGGGGATACGAGCAGTACTTC.